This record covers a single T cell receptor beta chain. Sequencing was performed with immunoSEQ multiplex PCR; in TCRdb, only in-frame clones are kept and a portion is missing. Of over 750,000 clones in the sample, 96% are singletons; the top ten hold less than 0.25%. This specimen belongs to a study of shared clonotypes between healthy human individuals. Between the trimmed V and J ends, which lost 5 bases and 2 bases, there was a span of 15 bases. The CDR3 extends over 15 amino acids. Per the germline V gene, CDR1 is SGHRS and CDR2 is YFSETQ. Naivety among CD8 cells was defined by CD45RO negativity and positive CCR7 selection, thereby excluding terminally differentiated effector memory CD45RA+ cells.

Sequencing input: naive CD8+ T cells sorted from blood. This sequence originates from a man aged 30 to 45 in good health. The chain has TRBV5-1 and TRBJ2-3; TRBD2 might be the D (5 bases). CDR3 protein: CASRRAESLTDTQYF. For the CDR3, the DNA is TGCGCCAGCAGGAGGGCAGAATCTCTCACAGATACGCAGTATTTT.